Shown below are 3 T cell receptor beta chains from a single sample sequenced in a study of T cell clones after liver transplantation. Sequencing was performed with immunoSEQ multiplex PCR; in TCRdb, only in-frame clones are kept and a portion is missing. The data hold 65,000 to 90,000 clones, with 90% observed a single time. The sample was CD4+ T cells from blood, taken before liver transplant. The receptors come from a human donor who received a liver transplant.

In DNA, the CDR3 is TGTGCCAGCAGCCGTGGACAGGGAAGGAACACCGGGGAGCTGTTTTTT. This gives the protein CASSRGQGRNTGELFF. The chain has TRBV5-6 and TRBJ2-2; 8 nucleotides agree with TRBD1. Losses at the gene ends were 4 bases for V and 1 base for J; bases not matched to a gene: 6. Germline V lookup: CDR1 SGHDT, CDR2 YYEEEE. The CDR3 extends over 16 amino acids.

The count of this clone is one. The CDR3 DNA reads as TGTGCCAGCAGCACTCGGGCTAGCGGGAGAGATGGACATACGCAGTATTTT. Its protein product is CASSTRASGRDGHTQYF. The chain joins TRBV9 to TRBJ2-3; TRBD2 aligns across 10 bases. J gave up 7 bases and V 4 bases, and 15 bases lay outside the gene matches. This CDR3 comprises 17 residues. CDR1 is SGDLS, CDR2 YYNGEE, per germline.

V is TRBV7-8 and J is TRBJ1-1; D may be TRBD1 (6 bases). Deletions cut 0 bases from V and 0 bases from J, with 11 bases between. Germline V lookup: CDR1 SGHVS, CDR2 FQNEAQ. This CDR3 contains 16 residues. CDR3 coding DNA: TGTGCCAGCAGCTTAGCCCTGGACAGAATGAACACTGAAGCTTTCTTT. This gives the protein CASSLALDRMNTEAFF.